This TCR beta chain is drawn from a study of human CD8 memory T cell subsets. Libraries for TCR beta were constructed using UMI-labeled 5' RACE. TCRdb reworked the 5' RACE reads into one entry per CDR3 protein, no DNA. The sample has more than 8,000 distinct CDR3 sequences. Germline values: CDR1 SGHNT, CDR2 YYREEE (reference sequence). CDR3 size: 14 residues. The V call is TRBV5-4, the J call TRBJ2-3; TCRdb's assignment of TRBD1 cannot be checked, as there is no DNA. The sequenced sample was CD8+ T cells from PBMCs. The receptor comes from a human donor in good health. The chain's CDR3 is CASSWGQGPDTQYF.